A selection of T cell receptor beta chains follows, all from one sample in a study of T cells after yellow fever vaccination. Each CDR3 protein is one row after TCRdb ran MiXCR on the 5' RACE reads. The data contain about 85,000 distinct CDR3 sequences, 10% to 15% of them seen just once; the ten biggest clones take up 20% to 25%. Sequenced here: CD8+ T cells not binding an NS4B(214-222) dextramer, sorted from PBMCs, sampled approximately 20 days after the first yellow fever vaccination. The receptors come from a man aged 18-30 years who received the YFV17D yellow fever vaccine. Each CDR3 is given with its conserved first and last residue. A D gene is named only where the DNA matches it firmly. Clone size is shown for a subset of rows, as once, few, many or a class of expanded clone.

v_gene: TRBV11-1
abundance: few
d_gene: TRBD1
len: 15
j_gene: TRBJ2-7
CDR3aa: CASSSRDRLSYEQYF
CDR3nt: TGTGCCAGCAGCTCCCGGGACAGGCTCTCCTACGAGCAGTACTTC

v_gene: TRBV29-1
abundance: few
d_gene: -
len: 15
j_gene: TRBJ1-3
CDR3aa: CSPWDKWRIGNTIYF
CDR3nt: TGCAGCCCCTGGGACAAATGGAGAATTGGAAACACCATATATTTT

v_gene: TRBV7-9
abundance: -
d_gene: -
len: 15
j_gene: TRBJ2-2
CDR3aa: CASSFTGGPAGELFF
CDR3nt: TGTGCCAGCAGCTTTACAGGCGGCCCGGCCGGGGAGCTGTTTTTT

v_gene: TRBV3-1
abundance: -
d_gene: -
len: 14
j_gene: TRBJ1-1
CDR3aa: CASSQDKGTGEAFF
CDR3nt: TGTGCCAGCAGCCAAGACAAGGGGACCGGAGAAGCTTTCTTT

v_gene: TRBV6-2/TRBV6-3
abundance: -
d_gene: TRBD1
len: 16
j_gene: TRBJ1-6
CDR3aa: CASSSSGQGARSPLHF
CDR3nt: TGTGCCAGCAGTTCCTCGGGACAGGGGGCGAGGTCACCCCTCCACTTT

v_gene: TRBV6-5
abundance: few
d_gene: -
len: 14
j_gene: TRBJ2-1
CDR3aa: CASRKDSRYNEQFF
CDR3nt: TGTGCCAGCAGAAAGGACAGCCGGTACAATGAGCAGTTCTTC

v_gene: TRBV3-1
abundance: -
d_gene: TRBD1
len: 15
j_gene: TRBJ2-1
CDR3aa: CACGSQGRSYNEQFF
CDR3nt: TGTGCCTGCGGCTCACAGGGGCGCTCCTACAATGAGCAGTTCTTC

v_gene: TRBV7-9
abundance: few
d_gene: TRBD1
len: 17
j_gene: TRBJ2-7
CDR3aa: CASSSTPKGQPTYEQYF
CDR3nt: TGTGCCAGCAGCTCGACACCAAAGGGACAGCCGACCTACGAGCAGTACTTC

v_gene: TRBV12-3/TRBV12-4
abundance: -
d_gene: -
len: 13
j_gene: TRBJ1-1
CDR3aa: CASSRGQPYEAFF
CDR3nt: TGTGCCAGCAGCCGAGGACAACCATATGAAGCTTTCTTT

v_gene: TRBV29-1
abundance: -
d_gene: -
len: 16
j_gene: TRBJ2-5
CDR3aa: CSVETLGPRAAETQYF
CDR3nt: TGCAGCGTTGAAACGTTAGGCCCTAGGGCGGCAGAGACCCAGTACTTC

v_gene: TRBV24-1
abundance: -
d_gene: TRBD1
len: 18
j_gene: TRBJ2-3
CDR3aa: CATSDSPRQGDVTDTQYF
CDR3nt: TGTGCCACCAGTGATTCCCCGCGACAGGGGGACGTCACAGATACGCAGTATTTT

v_gene: TRBV7-3
abundance: few
d_gene: -
len: 15
j_gene: TRBJ2-3
CDR3aa: CASSEGPGSTDTQYF
CDR3nt: TGTGCCAGCAGCGAAGGTCCGGGATCGACAGATACGCAGTATTTT

v_gene: TRBV7-3
abundance: -
d_gene: -
len: 13
j_gene: TRBJ2-7
CDR3aa: CASSSQGNDEQYF
CDR3nt: TGTGCCAGCAGCTCCCAGGGAAACGACGAGCAGTACTTC

v_gene: TRBV20-1
abundance: -
d_gene: -
len: 9
j_gene: TRBJ1-1
CDR3aa: CSARVGAFF
CDR3nt: TGCAGTGCTAGAGTTGGGGCTTTCTTT

v_gene: TRBV5-1
abundance: -
d_gene: TRBD2
len: 14
j_gene: TRBJ2-3
CDR3aa: CATTSGEGSDTQYF
CDR3nt: TGCGCCACCACTAGCGGGGAAGGTTCAGATACGCAGTATTTT

v_gene: TRBV5-1
abundance: -
d_gene: TRBD1
len: 17
j_gene: TRBJ1-1
CDR3aa: CASSIATPTGADTEAFF
CDR3nt: TGCGCCAGCAGCATAGCTACTCCGACAGGGGCGGACACTGAAGCTTTCTTT

v_gene: TRBV20-1
abundance: few
d_gene: TRBD1
len: 15
j_gene: TRBJ2-5
CDR3aa: CSAITGAVYQETQYF
CDR3nt: TGCAGTGCGATTACAGGGGCCGTGTACCAAGAGACCCAGTACTTC

v_gene: TRBV27
abundance: -
d_gene: TRBD2
len: 20
j_gene: TRBJ2-1
CDR3aa: CASSLRALVWGLAGDNEQFF
CDR3nt: TGTGCCAGCAGTTTAAGAGCGTTAGTGTGGGGTCTAGCGGGGGACAATGAGCAGTTCTTC

v_gene: TRBV12-3/TRBV12-4
abundance: -
d_gene: TRBD1
len: 17
j_gene: TRBJ2-2
CDR3aa: CASSYSGQGANTGELFF
CDR3nt: TGTGCCAGCAGTTATAGCGGACAGGGCGCGAACACCGGGGAGCTGTTTTTT

v_gene: TRBV19
abundance: few
d_gene: -
len: 15
j_gene: TRBJ2-3
CDR3aa: CASSVRLAGADTQYF
CDR3nt: TGTGCCAGTAGTGTGCGACTTGCGGGCGCAGATACGCAGTATTTT

v_gene: TRBV6-4
abundance: -
d_gene: TRBD1
len: 14
j_gene: TRBJ2-1
CDR3aa: CATQPGQGAYEQFF
CDR3nt: TGTGCCACCCAACCGGGACAGGGGGCCTATGAGCAGTTCTTC

v_gene: TRBV7-9
abundance: few
d_gene: TRBD1
len: 12
j_gene: TRBJ1-2
CDR3aa: CASSRDRDGYTF
CDR3nt: TGTGCCAGCAGCCGGGACAGGGATGGCTACACCTTC

v_gene: TRBV5-1
abundance: -
d_gene: -
len: 12
j_gene: TRBJ2-2
CDR3aa: CASRFNTGELFF
CDR3nt: TGCGCCAGCCGCTTTAACACCGGGGAGCTGTTTTTT

v_gene: TRBV4-1
abundance: -
d_gene: -
len: 16
j_gene: TRBJ1-3
CDR3aa: CASSQGAGLSGNTIYF
CDR3nt: TGCGCCAGCAGCCAAGGGGCAGGTCTTTCTGGAAACACCATATATTTT

v_gene: TRBV11-2
abundance: -
d_gene: -
len: 16
j_gene: TRBJ2-1
CDR3aa: CASSQGSNQLYNEQFF
CDR3nt: TGTGCCAGCAGCCAGGGTAGTAACCAACTCTACAATGAGCAGTTCTTC

v_gene: TRBV15
abundance: -
d_gene: -
len: 16
j_gene: TRBJ1-1
CDR3aa: CATSGGSRGLNTEAFF
CDR3nt: TGTGCCACCAGCGGGGGCTCGAGAGGGCTGAACACTGAAGCTTTCTTT

v_gene: TRBV7-2
abundance: few
d_gene: TRBD2
len: 16
j_gene: TRBJ2-1
CDR3aa: CASSLETGGLYNEQFF
CDR3nt: TGTGCCAGCAGCCTTGAAACGGGGGGGCTCTACAATGAGCAGTTCTTC

v_gene: TRBV6-4
abundance: many
d_gene: -
len: 13
j_gene: TRBJ2-2
CDR3aa: CASSDSEVGELFF
CDR3nt: TGTGCCAGCAGTGACTCAGAGGTCGGGGAGCTGTTTTTT

v_gene: TRBV24-1
abundance: few
d_gene: -
len: 16
j_gene: TRBJ1-2
CDR3aa: CATSDSGDPLNYGYTF
CDR3nt: TGTGCCACCAGTGATTCCGGGGACCCCCTTAACTATGGCTACACCTTC

v_gene: TRBV7-8
abundance: -
d_gene: -
len: 15
j_gene: TRBJ1-2
CDR3aa: CASSYTTGPKGGYTF
CDR3nt: TGTGCCAGCAGCTATACAACAGGACCTAAGGGCGGCTACACCTTC

v_gene: TRBV2
abundance: -
d_gene: TRBD2
len: 17
j_gene: TRBJ2-1
CDR3aa: CASSDPTSGLSYNEQFF
CDR3nt: TGTGCCAGCAGTGACCCGACTAGCGGACTTTCCTACAATGAGCAGTTCTTC

v_gene: TRBV2
abundance: few
d_gene: -
len: 15
j_gene: TRBJ1-4
CDR3aa: CASSEGAGLREKLFF
CDR3nt: TGTGCCAGCAGTGAAGGCGCGGGCCTCAGGGAAAAACTGTTTTTT

v_gene: TRBV5-1
abundance: -
d_gene: -
len: 16
j_gene: TRBJ2-2
CDR3aa: CASSLRGLQNTGELFF
CDR3nt: TGCGCCAGCAGCCTACGGGGACTCCAGAACACCGGGGAGCTGTTTTTT

v_gene: TRBV7-8
abundance: once
d_gene: -
len: 14
j_gene: TRBJ2-5
CDR3aa: CASSLEGAGETQYF
CDR3nt: TGTGCCAGCAGCTTAGAGGGGGCGGGGGAGACCCAGTACTTC

v_gene: TRBV7-9
abundance: -
d_gene: -
len: 12
j_gene: TRBJ2-7
CDR3aa: CASTLVPYEQYF
CDR3nt: TGTGCCAGCACCTTAGTTCCCTACGAGCAGTACTTC

v_gene: TRBV4-3
abundance: many
d_gene: TRBD1
len: 16
j_gene: TRBJ2-1
CDR3aa: CASSQDGGQGYNEQFF
CDR3nt: TGCGCCAGCAGCCAAGATGGGGGACAGGGATACAATGAGCAGTTCTTC

v_gene: TRBV20-1
abundance: -
d_gene: -
len: 17
j_gene: TRBJ1-2
CDR3aa: CCARTTSDRFGYYGYTF
CDR3nt: TGCTGTGCTAGGACAACTTCCGACAGGTTCGGGTACTATGGCTACACCTTC

v_gene: TRBV7-3
abundance: -
d_gene: -
len: 14
j_gene: TRBJ1-1
CDR3aa: CASSSNPTGDEAFF
CDR3nt: TGTGCCAGCAGCTCCAATCCCACCGGGGATGAAGCTTTCTTT

v_gene: TRBV7-9
abundance: -
d_gene: -
len: 12
j_gene: TRBJ1-2
CDR3aa: CASAQGDYGYTF
CDR3nt: TGTGCCAGCGCCCAGGGCGACTATGGCTACACCTTC

v_gene: TRBV9
abundance: few
d_gene: -
len: 15
j_gene: TRBJ2-2
CDR3aa: CASSNRGGNTGELFF
CDR3nt: TGTGCCAGCAGCAACCGAGGGGGGAACACCGGGGAGCTGTTTTTT

v_gene: TRBV19
abundance: -
d_gene: -
len: 12
j_gene: TRBJ1-4
CDR3aa: CASTPGSEKLFF
CDR3nt: TGTGCCAGTACCCCGGGTAGTGAAAAACTGTTTTTT

v_gene: TRBV30
abundance: -
d_gene: TRBD1
len: 14
j_gene: TRBJ1-1
CDR3aa: CAWRRTGGYTEAFF
CDR3nt: TGTGCCTGGAGACGGACAGGGGGTTACACTGAAGCTTTCTTT

v_gene: TRBV7-9
abundance: few
d_gene: -
len: 17
j_gene: TRBJ2-5
CDR3aa: CASSSRRASLMEETQYF
CDR3nt: TGTGCCAGCAGTTCAAGGCGGGCTAGTCTAATGGAAGAGACCCAGTACTTC

v_gene: TRBV6-5
abundance: -
d_gene: TRBD1
len: 14
j_gene: TRBJ1-1
CDR3aa: CASSYGTGITEAFF
CDR3nt: TGTGCCAGCAGTTATGGGACAGGGATCACTGAAGCTTTCTTT

v_gene: TRBV5-1
abundance: many
d_gene: -
len: 14
j_gene: TRBJ2-5
CDR3aa: CASSWAGQQETQYF
CDR3nt: TGCGCCAGCAGCTGGGCGGGACAACAAGAGACCCAGTACTTC

v_gene: TRBV7-6
abundance: -
d_gene: TRBD1
len: 17
j_gene: TRBJ2-7
CDR3aa: CASSPTVRTGNTYEQYF
CDR3nt: TGTGCCAGCAGCCCGACGGTCCGGACAGGTAATACCTACGAGCAGTACTTC

v_gene: TRBV14
abundance: -
d_gene: TRBD1
len: 14
j_gene: TRBJ1-4
CDR3aa: CASSPGQDTEKLFF
CDR3nt: TGTGCCAGCAGCCCGGGACAGGATACTGAAAAACTGTTTTTT